This T cell receptor (beta chain) is from a study of graft-versus-host responses after intestinal transplantation. Overall study context: Each recipient received anti-thymocyte globulin induction, then tacrolimus and steroids for about 3 years.

The CDR3 totals 18 residues. Unmatched junction bases numbered 6, after V lost 5 bases and J lost 0 bases. Germline CDR1 SGHTA, CDR2 FQGNSA. Assay: immunoSEQ multiplex PCR; the TCRdb copy retains only in-frame clones and omits some. The data hold 40,000 or so clones, with more than 85% observed a single time. This specimen was PBMCs, taken roughly 780 days after intestinal transplantation. The source is a human patient who received an intestinal transplant, so some T cells may come from the graft donor. The rearrangement joins TRBV7-2 to TRBJ2-3; 15 positions agree with TRBD2. CDR3 residues: CASSPPGLAGGSTDTQYF. For the CDR3, the DNA is TGTGCCAGCAGCCCGCCGGGACTAGCGGGGGGAAGCACAGATACGCAGTATTTT.